The present entry profiles one TCR beta chain with its context. This clonotype turned up a few times. Its antigen specificity is not known. Per-base quality was not reported, and no clone a single base away is much larger than it. The record originates from a study of blood T cells in healthy people across ages (dated by TCRdb to between 2015 and 2017). For the wider study: Template switching captured roughly one uniquely barcoded TCR beta cDNA molecule per two T cells in model experiments. Using deep sequencing normalized with unique cDNA molecular identifiers, the study measured how TCR beta repertoire diversity changes with age. The donors were divided into four age groups: young (average around 17 years), middle-aged (about 39), aged (under 70) and long-lived (approximately 74). Donors of different ages were randomly distributed across sequencing lanes to avoid experimental bias. The study analyzed two additional independent replicas of 1 million unique cDNA reads from the same blood draw for two donors, one aged 18 to 30 and one aged 80 or older.

Results and caveats for the whole study, not just this receptor: As age increased, observed TCR beta diversity per million T cells dropped in a roughly linear way, and a significant reduction was already evident by age about 36. Donor CMV infection status was unknown, potentially confounding age-related changes in expanded clonotypes. Estimates of total diversity based on one million sequenced T cells were regarded as lower bounds and as underestimates. A strong correlation was found between observed TCR beta diversity and the percentage of naive T cells measured by flow cytometry. Compared with the aged group, the long-lived group had more naive CD4+ T cells, fewer expanded clones and increased TCR diversity, suggesting age selection. Since profiling was done on bulk unsorted PBMCs, naive and antigen-experienced compartments could not be conclusively compared.

CDR1 is given as ENHRY and CDR2 as SYGVKD, both from the germline V gene. Its CDR3 holds 15 amino acids, cysteine through phenylalanine. This entry keeps only the CDR3 DNA: 45 bases, framed from base 1. The library was produced with 5' RACE. A second PCR of roughly 6 to 11 cycles was run with a J-beta primer mix and a sample-barcoded 5' primer. Each TCR beta cDNA molecule received a unique molecular identifier from a template-switch 5' adaptor carrying 12 random nucleotides. Each sample yielded at least 3 million CDR3-containing paired-end reads. First-strand cDNA was synthesized from all RNA with the Mint cDNA synthesis kit, primed by a TRBC-specific oligonucleotide. All cDNA was treated with uracil-DNA glycosylase and then went through a first 18-cycle PCR with the universal primers M1SS and BC2_uni_R. In the source study's methods: Normalization of each sample was performed by random selection of 1 million high-quality reads, each carrying a distinct molecular identifier. Reads sharing molecular identifiers were discarded rather than binned into consensus sequences. CDR3 identification, clonotype clustering and error correction used MiTCR with a Q25 quality threshold and the strictest error-elimination algorithm. Lower-bound total TCR beta diversity was estimated with a nonparametric unseen species model using Euler transformation. TCRdb cleaned the public reads at Q25 with fastp, built clones with MiXCR and kept in-frame beta chains. Rows are unified per CDR3 protein, each entry keeping the most common DNA and genes. These V and J calls are TCRdb output, not the study's own analysis. Within this sample are 1,800,000 or so distinct CDR3 sequences, with about two fifths of them counted one time only. The ten largest make up 23% of the sample.

The roughly 39 donors, aged roughly 6 to 95 years, were systemically healthy Caucasian individuals from Russia. Around 10 milliliters of peripheral blood were collected from each donor into EDTA-treated Vacutainer tubes. PBMCs were isolated by Ficoll-Paque density-gradient centrifugation, with at least 6.5 million obtained per sample. Total RNA, at least 6 micrograms per sample, was extracted from PBMCs with Trizol reagent. For every donor, flow cytometry on a PBMC aliquot measured the percentage of naive CD45RAhigh/CD27high T cells. The TCR sequence derives from a human donor in good health. This sequence uses TRBV10-3 and TRBJ2-1; a stretch of 9 junction bases matches TRBD2. The sample consisted of blood. CDR3 reads: CAHGVAGDSYNEQFF. DNA sequence: TGTGCTCACGGGGTAGCGGGGGATTCCTACAATGAGCAGTTCTTC.